This TCR beta chain appears in the sequencing data of a study of cytomegalovirus exposure and HLA in healthy donors. Study findings and constraints: Several of the most significant clusters were apparently associated with common viral pathogens in a later analysis. Reports indicated that the classifier achieved high specificity and sensitivity in diagnosing cytomegalovirus status.

Amplification used 60 Vbeta primers and 13 Jbeta primers. Generated by immunoSEQ multiplex PCR, the TCRdb table keeps only in-frame clones and is missing some. The profile shows 140,000 or so clones, roughly 76% of them singletons. V lost 4 bases to trimming and J lost 7 bases, with 21 bases between them. CDR1 is SGHRS and CDR2 is YFSETQ in the germline V gene. CDR3 length equals 16 residues. As for this clone: The target antigen is unknown.

The source is a female donor in good health and CMV-seronegative. The chain couples TRBV5-1 to TRBJ2-1; a weak D match, TRBD2 (6 bases). Material: PBMCs. The CDR3 bases are TGCGCCAGCAGCCCTCGACTGGGGGGTTCAGGGAATGAGCAGTTCTTC. As protein: CASSPRLGGSGNEQFF.